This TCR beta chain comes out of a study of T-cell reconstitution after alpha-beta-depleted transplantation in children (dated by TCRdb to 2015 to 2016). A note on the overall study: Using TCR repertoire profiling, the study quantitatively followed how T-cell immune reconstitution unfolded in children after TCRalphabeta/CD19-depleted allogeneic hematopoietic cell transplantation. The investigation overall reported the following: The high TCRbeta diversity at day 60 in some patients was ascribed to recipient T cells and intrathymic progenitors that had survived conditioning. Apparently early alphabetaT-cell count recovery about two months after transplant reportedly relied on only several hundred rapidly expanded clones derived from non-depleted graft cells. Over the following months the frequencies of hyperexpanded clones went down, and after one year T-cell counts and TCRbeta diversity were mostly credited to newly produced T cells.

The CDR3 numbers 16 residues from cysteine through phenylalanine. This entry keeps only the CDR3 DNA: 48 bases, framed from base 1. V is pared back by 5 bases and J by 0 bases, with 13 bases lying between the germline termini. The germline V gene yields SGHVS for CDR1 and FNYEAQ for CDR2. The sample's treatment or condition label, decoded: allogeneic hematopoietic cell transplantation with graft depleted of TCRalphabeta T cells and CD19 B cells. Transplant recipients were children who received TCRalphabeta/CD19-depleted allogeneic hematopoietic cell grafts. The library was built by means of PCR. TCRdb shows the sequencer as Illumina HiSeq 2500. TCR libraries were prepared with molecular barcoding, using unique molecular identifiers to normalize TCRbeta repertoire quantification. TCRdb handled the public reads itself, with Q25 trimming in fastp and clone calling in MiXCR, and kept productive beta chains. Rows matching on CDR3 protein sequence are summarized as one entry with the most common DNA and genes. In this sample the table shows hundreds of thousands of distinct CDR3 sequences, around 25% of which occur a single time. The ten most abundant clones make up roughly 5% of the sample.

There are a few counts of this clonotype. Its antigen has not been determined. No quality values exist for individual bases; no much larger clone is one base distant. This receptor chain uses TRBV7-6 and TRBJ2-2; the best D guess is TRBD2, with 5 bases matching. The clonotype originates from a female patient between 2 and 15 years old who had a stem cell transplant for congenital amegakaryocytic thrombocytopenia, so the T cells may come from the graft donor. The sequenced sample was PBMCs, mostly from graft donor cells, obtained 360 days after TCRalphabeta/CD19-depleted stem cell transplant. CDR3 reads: CASSKFERANTGELFF. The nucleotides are TGTGCCAGCAGCAAATTCGAGAGGGCGAACACCGGGGAGCTGTTTTTT.